What follows is one T cell receptor (beta chain) and its context. The antigen is undetermined. A multiplex PCR was run with 60 Vbeta primers and 13 Jbeta primers. Profiling relied on immunoSEQ multiplex PCR, and the TCRdb table lists in-frame clones only, not all of them. The sample yields just over 150,000 clones, about 75% seen once. This sample stems from a study of cytomegalovirus exposure and HLA in healthy donors. Study results and limitations: Within an earlier analysis, most TCR beta V segments proved productive either about 90% or about 30% of the time.

The V gene end was trimmed by 6 bases and the J gene end by 2 bases; junction bases not matched to a gene: 4. Germline V gives CDR1 MNHNY, CDR2 SVGAGI (reference sequence). The CDR3 totals 14 residues. The genes are TRBV6-6 and TRBJ1-3; 7 bases fit TRBD1. The sequencing input was PBMCs. This receptor was identified in a female donor in good health and CMV-seronegative. CDR3 residues: CASSLTGTGNTIYF. In DNA, the CDR3 is TGTGCCAGCAGCCTGACAGGGACTGGAAACACCATATATTTT.